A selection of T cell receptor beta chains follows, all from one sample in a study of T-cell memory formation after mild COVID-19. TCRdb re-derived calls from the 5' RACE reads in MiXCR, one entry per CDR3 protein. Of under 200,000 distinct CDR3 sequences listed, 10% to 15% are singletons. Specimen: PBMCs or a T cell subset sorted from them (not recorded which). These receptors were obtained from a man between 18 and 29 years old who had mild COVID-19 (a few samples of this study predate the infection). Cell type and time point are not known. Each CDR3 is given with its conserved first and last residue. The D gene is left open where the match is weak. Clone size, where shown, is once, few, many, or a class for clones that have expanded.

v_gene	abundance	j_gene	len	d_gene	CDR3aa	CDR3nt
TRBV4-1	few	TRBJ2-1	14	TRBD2	CASSPPAGGREQFF	TGCGCCAGCAGCCCGCCGGCGGGGGGAAGAGAGCAGTTCTTC
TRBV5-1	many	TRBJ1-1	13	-	CASSFSRNTEAFF	TGCGCCAGCAGCTTTAGTAGGAACACTGAAGCTTTCTTT
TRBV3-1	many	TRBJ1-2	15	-	CASSQSIQGIYGYTF	TGTGCCAGCAGCCAAAGTATCCAGGGTATCTACGGCTACACCTTC
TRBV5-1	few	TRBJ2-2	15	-	CASGAGNTNTGELFF	TGCGCCAGCGGTGCGGGAAACACGAACACCGGGGAGCTGTTTTTT
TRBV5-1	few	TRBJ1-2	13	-	CASSLGFNYGYTF	TGCGCCAGCAGCTTGGGATTTAACTATGGCTACACCTTC
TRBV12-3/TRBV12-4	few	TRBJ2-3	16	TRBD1	CASSFYRGRATDTQYF	TGTGCCAGCAGTTTTTACAGGGGGCGCGCGACAGATACGCAGTATTTT
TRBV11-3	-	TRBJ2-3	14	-	CASSETDGADTQYF	TGTGCCAGCAGCGAGACGGACGGGGCAGATACGCAGTATTTT
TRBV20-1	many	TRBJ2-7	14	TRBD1	CSVMRQGVSYEQYF	TGCAGCGTTATGCGACAGGGGGTCTCCTACGAGCAGTACTTC
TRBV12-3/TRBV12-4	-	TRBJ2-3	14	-	CASSKQPTTDTQYF	TGTGCCAGCAGTAAACAGCCTACCACAGATACGCAGTATTTT
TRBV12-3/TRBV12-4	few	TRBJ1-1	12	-	CASIKQGAEAFF	TGTGCCAGCATAAAACAGGGCGCTGAAGCTTTCTTT
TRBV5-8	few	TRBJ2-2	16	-	CASSAARDSYTGELFF	TGTGCCAGCAGCGCAGCTCGGGACTCCTACACCGGGGAGCTGTTTTTT
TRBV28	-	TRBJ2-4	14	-	CASSPRPRQTSWYF	TGTGCCAGCAGCCCGAGGCCGAGACAAACGTCTTGGTACTTC
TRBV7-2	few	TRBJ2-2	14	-	CASSSRSLGGELFF	TGTGCCAGCAGCTCCCGCTCCCTCGGCGGAGAGCTGTTTTTT
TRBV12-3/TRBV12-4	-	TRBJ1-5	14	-	CASSLGSFPQPQHF	TGTGCCAGCAGTTTAGGCAGTTTCCCCCAGCCCCAGCATTTT
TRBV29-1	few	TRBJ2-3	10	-	CSVGGGTQYF	TGCAGCGTTGGAGGTGGAACGCAGTATTTT
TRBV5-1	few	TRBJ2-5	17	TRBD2	CASSFGLAGVGKETQYF	TGCGCCAGCAGCTTCGGACTAGCGGGAGTTGGGAAAGAGACCCAGTACTTC
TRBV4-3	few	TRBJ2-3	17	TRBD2	CASSQARRGGNADTQYF	TGCGCCAGCAGCCAGGCCCGACGGGGGGGCAACGCAGATACGCAGTATTTT
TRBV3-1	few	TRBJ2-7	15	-	CASSQVGLVSYEQYF	TGTGCCAGCAGCCAAGTCGGGCTGGTCTCCTACGAGCAGTACTTC
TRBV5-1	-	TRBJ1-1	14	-	CASRVSTENTEAFF	TGCGCCAGCAGAGTCTCGACAGAGAACACTGAAGCTTTCTTT
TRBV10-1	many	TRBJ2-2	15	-	CASSQQGRGTGELFF	TGCGCCAGCAGTCAACAGGGCCGGGGCACCGGGGAGCTGTTTTTT
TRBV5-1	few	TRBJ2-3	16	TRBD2	CASSPLTSGGSDTQYF	TGCGCCAGCAGCCCTCTGACTAGCGGGGGATCAGATACGCAGTATTTT
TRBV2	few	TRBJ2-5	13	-	CASRSQRVETQYF	TGTGCCAGCAGATCACAGAGGGTAGAGACCCAGTACTTC
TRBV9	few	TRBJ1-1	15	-	CASSTMGHANTEAFF	TGTGCCAGCAGCACTATGGGACACGCGAACACTGAAGCTTTCTTT
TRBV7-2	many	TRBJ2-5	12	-	CASSLSSRAQYF	TGTGCCAGCAGCTTAAGCTCTCGGGCGCAGTACTTC
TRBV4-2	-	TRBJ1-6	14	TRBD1	CASSQGQGGSPLHF	TGTGCCAGCAGCCAAGGGCAGGGGGGTTCACCCCTCCACTTT
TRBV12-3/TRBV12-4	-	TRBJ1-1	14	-	CASRSGTLNTEAFF	TGTGCCAGCAGGTCCGGGACTTTGAACACTGAAGCTTTCTTT
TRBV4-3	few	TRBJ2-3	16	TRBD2	CASSQHSGGRTDTQYF	TGCGCCAGCAGCCAACATAGCGGGGGGCGAACAGATACGCAGTATTTT
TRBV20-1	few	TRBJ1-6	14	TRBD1	CSAREGQGNSPLHF	TGCAGTGCTAGAGAGGGACAGGGGAATTCACCCCTCCACTTT
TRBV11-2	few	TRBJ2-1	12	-	CASSPSGEEQFF	TGTGCCAGCAGCCCCTCAGGGGAGGAGCAGTTCTTC
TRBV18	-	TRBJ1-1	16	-	CASSLPGRGMNTEAFF	TGTGCCAGCTCACTCCCGGGTCGGGGCATGAACACTGAAGCTTTCTTT
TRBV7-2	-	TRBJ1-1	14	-	CASSLLNSNTEAFF	TGTGCCAGCAGCTTATTGAACAGTAACACTGAAGCTTTCTTT
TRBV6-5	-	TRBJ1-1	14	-	CASSYPGGGTEAFF	TGTGCCAGCAGTTACCCCGGCGGAGGCACTGAAGCTTTCTTT
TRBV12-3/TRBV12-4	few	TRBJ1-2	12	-	CASSDNGYGYTF	TGTGCCAGCAGTGACAACGGATATGGCTACACCTTC
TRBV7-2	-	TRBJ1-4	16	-	CASSPTSDRANEKLFF	TGTGCCAGCAGCCCAACGTCGGACAGAGCTAATGAAAAACTGTTTTTT
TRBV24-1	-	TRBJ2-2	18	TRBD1	CATSDPSMGQGGTGELFF	TGTGCCACCAGTGATCCCTCGATGGGACAGGGAGGCACCGGGGAGCTGTTTTTT
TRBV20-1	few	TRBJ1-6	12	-	CSARDRGSPLHF	TGCAGTGCTAGAGACAGGGGTTCCCCCCTCCACTTT
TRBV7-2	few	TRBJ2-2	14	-	CASSPRKGGGELFF	TGTGCCAGCAGCCCCCGTAAGGGGGGCGGGGAGCTGTTTTTT
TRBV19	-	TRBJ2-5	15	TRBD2	CASSSGAGGQETQYF	TGTGCCAGTAGTAGTGGCGCGGGGGGACAAGAGACCCAGTACTTC
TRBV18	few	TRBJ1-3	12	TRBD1	CASSPQGDTIYF	TGTGCCAGCTCACCTCAGGGGGACACCATATATTTT
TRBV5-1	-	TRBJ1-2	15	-	CASSLDSNGGYGYTF	TGCGCCAGCAGCTTGGACAGTAATGGAGGCTATGGCTACACCTTC